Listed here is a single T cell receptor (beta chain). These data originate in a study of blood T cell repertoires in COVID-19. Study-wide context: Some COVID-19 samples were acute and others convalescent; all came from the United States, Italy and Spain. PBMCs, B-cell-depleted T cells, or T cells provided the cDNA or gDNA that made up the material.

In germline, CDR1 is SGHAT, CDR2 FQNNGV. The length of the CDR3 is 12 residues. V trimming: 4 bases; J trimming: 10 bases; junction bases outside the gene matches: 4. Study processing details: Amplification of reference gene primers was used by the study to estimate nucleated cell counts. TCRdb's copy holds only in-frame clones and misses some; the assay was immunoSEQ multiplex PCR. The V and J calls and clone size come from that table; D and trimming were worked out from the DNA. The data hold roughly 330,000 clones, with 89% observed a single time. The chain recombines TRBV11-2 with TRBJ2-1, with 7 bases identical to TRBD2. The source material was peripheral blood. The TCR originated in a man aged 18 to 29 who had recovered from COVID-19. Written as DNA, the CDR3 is TGTGCCAGCAGCTATGGGGGGGTAGAGCAGTTCTTC. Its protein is CASSYGGVEQFF.